The clone carrying this T cell receptor beta chain was seen a few times. In the same sample, other DNA sequences code for this CDR3. This CDR3 has 13 residues. Trimming left V 0 bases short and J 7 bases short, with 10 bases between. CDR1 SGHAT and CDR2 FQNNGV come from the germline V gene. The source of the sample is a study of shared clonotypes between healthy human individuals. The method was immunoSEQ multiplex PCR; TCRdb's version includes in-frame clones alone and lacks a portion of them. Counted here are under 150,000 clones, around two thirds occurring once; the ten biggest clones make up around 25%.

Sequences were obtained from memory CD8+ T cells sorted from blood. The subset is: CD45RO+ cells pooled with CCR7-negative TemRA cells. This chain connects TRBV11-2 to TRBJ2-7; D is unclear. This TCR was recovered from a woman aged 25 to 39 in good health. CDR3 in amino acids: CASSLDIAREQYF. DNA for the CDR3: TGTGCCAGCAGCTTAGATATAGCTAGGGAGCAGTACTTC. Combining the CDR3 with reference TRBV11-2 and TRBJ2-7 gives the whole variable domain EAGVAQSPRYKIIEKRQSVAFWCNPISGHATLYWYQQILGQGPKLLIQFQNNGVVDDSQLPKDRFSAERLKGVDSTLKIQPAKLEDSAVYLCASSLDIAREQYFGPGTRLTVT.